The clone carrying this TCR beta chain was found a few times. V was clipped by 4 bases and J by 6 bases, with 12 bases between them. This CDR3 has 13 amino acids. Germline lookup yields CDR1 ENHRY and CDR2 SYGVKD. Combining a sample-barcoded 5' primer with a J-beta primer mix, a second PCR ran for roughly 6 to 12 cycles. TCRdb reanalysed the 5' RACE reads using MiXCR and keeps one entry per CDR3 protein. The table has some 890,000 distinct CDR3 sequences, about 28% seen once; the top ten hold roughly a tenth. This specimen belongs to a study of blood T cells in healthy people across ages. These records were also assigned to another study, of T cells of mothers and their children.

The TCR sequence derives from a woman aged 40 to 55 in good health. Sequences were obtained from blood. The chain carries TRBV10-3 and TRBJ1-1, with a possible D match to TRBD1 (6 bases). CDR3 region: CAISGGQSAEAFF. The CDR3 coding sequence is TGTGCCATCAGTGGTGGACAGAGCGCTGAAGCTTTCTTT.